The 8 T cell receptor beta chains given below trace back to one sample, sequenced in a study of CD8+CD57+ T cells in acquired aplastic anemia. Both TCR beta VDJ combination and CDR3 sequence profiling were carried out. Genomic DNA was the template for this profiling. TCRdb re-called the reads through MiXCR, storing one row per CDR3 protein. The sample records about 130,000 distinct CDR3 sequences, around 41% being singletons. Sequencing was done on a sample of sorted CD4+, CD8+, or CD8+CD57+ T cells (not recorded which) from PBMCs. These receptors were obtained from a human donor in good health, serving as a control.

This clonotype was recorded at least ten times. This rearrangement joins TRBV12-3 or TRBV12-4 to TRBJ2-1, with D unresolved. There are 12 residues in the CDR3. The V gene lost 4 bases and the J gene lost 7 bases, with 8 bases spanning the gap. The CDR3 here is CASSSLGNEQFF. The CDR3 DNA reads TGTGCCAGCAGTTCCCTAGGAAATGAGCAGTTCTTC.

The genes are TRBV29-1 and TRBJ1-1; D unresolved. Germline CDR1 is SQVTM and CDR2 is ANQGSEA. Deletions cut 1 base from V and 3 bases from J, with 15 bases between. The CDR3 runs 15 residues. The CDR3 reads CSVEAGIRRYTEAFF. In DNA form, the CDR3 reads TGCAGCGTTGAAGCGGGTATCAGAAGGTACACTGAAGCTTTCTTT.

Only a few counts were recorded for this clonotype. The CDR3 spells CASSTTTNTEAFF. CDR3 nucleotide sequence: TGTGCCAGTAGCACGACAACGAACACTGAAGCTTTCTTT. The rearrangement uses TRBV19 and TRBJ1-1, with D unresolved. The CDR3 is 13 residues long. V was shortened by 6 bases and J by 1 base, with 9 bases between the two germline ends. Per the germline V gene, CDR1 is LNHDA and CDR2 is SQIVND (reference sequence).

At least ten counts were recorded for this clonotype. The rearrangement uses TRBV15 and TRBJ2-2; TRBD1 is a possible D gene (6 bases). The CDR3 runs 12 residues. Germline V gene sequence: CDR1 LNHNV, CDR2 YYDKDF (reference sequence). V shed 6 bases and J shed 7 bases, with 9 bases lying between them. The CDR3 is CATRQGNGELFF. The DNA of the CDR3 is TGTGCCACCAGACAGGGTAACGGGGAGCTGTTTTTT.

This clonotype was detected ten times or more. This chain uses TRBV5-4 with TRBJ2-3; D gene uncertain. Germline CDR1 SGHNT, CDR2 YYREEE (reference sequence). Trimming took 0 bases from V and 2 from J, leaving 7 bases between them. The CDR3 is 14 amino acids. CDR3 nucleotides: TGTGCCAGCAGCTTGGATGCCTTCACAGATACGCAGTATTTT. It specifies CASSLDAFTDTQYF.

The table lists this clonotype with a few counts. The chain recombines TRBV10-3 with TRBJ1-2; TRBD1 matches 12 bases. The CDR3 runs to 15 residues. The V gene end was trimmed by 3 bases and the J gene end by 7 bases; junction bases not matched to a gene: 6. Germline V CDR1 and CDR2: ENHRY, SYGVKD. As DNA, the CDR3 is TGTGCCATCAGTGACGGGACAGGGGGCGTAGGTGGCTACACCTTC. Translation gives CAISDGTGGVGGYTF.

The chain combines TRBV29-1 with TRBJ2-7, with a tentative D call TRBD1 (5 bases). The CDR3 extends over 11 amino acids. The V gene's germline CDR1 is SQVTM and CDR2 ANQGSEA. Trimming removed 8 bases at V and 3 bases at J, with 11 bases between. The CDR3 region is CSFDRNYEQYF. DNA of the CDR3: TGCAGCTTCGACAGAAACTACGAGCAGTACTTC.

Only a few counts were recorded for this clonotype. The rearrangement joins TRBV29-1 to TRBJ2-1; the D is unclear. The V gene's germline CDR1 is SQVTM and CDR2 ANQGSEA. V was cut by 5 bases and J by 5 bases, with 7 bases left in between. The length of the CDR3 is 11 residues. CDR3 coding DNA: TGCAGCGTTTCGGAGAACAATGAGCAGTTCTTC. This gives the protein CSVSENNEQFF.